This T cell receptor beta chain was documented in a study of blood T cell repertoires in COVID-19. The overall study: The samples span acute and convalescent COVID-19 from the United States, Italy and Spain. PBMCs, B-cell-depleted T cells, or T cells provided the cDNA or gDNA that made up the material.

The CDR3 has 14 residues. Trimming stripped 5 bases from V and 5 bases from J, with 16 bases between. CDR1 and CDR2 (germline): SGHTA, FQGTGA. Seattle's cohort entered during active infection and was followed longitudinally. Authors' analysis steps: Using reference gene primer amplification, nucleated cell counts were estimated. Libraries were prepared by immunoSEQ multiplex PCR; TCRdb keeps only in-frame clonotypes and omits some of them. Clone size and the V and J calls come from that table; the DNA yielded D and trimming. The data show approximately 330,000 clones, around 90% seen once. Sequenced material: peripheral blood. V and J are TRBV7-3 and TRBJ2-7; weak D call: TRBD2 (6 bases). This receptor was taken from a young man with COVID-19, enrolled during active disease. The CDR3 DNA is TGTGCCAGCAGCCCGTCGGGGGAACGGGACGAGCAGTACTTC. Translating it yields CASSPSGERDEQYF. The full variable domain, with the rest looked up from reference TRBV7-3 and TRBJ2-7, is GAGVSQTPSNKVTEKGKYVELRCDPISGHTALYWYRQSLGQGPEFLIYFQGTGAADDSGLPNDRFFAVRPEGSVSTLKIQRTERGDSAVYLCASSPSGERDEQYFGPGTRLTVT.